The 26 T cell receptor beta chains in this list originate from one sample, sequenced in a study of T-cell reconstitution after alpha-beta-depleted transplantation in children listed by TCRdb under 2016. The sample's treatment or condition label is to be understood as: allogeneic hematopoietic cell transplantation with graft depleted of TCRalphabeta T cells and CD19 B cells. Preparation of the library involved PCR. Data came from an Illumina HiSeq 2500. TCR libraries were prepared with molecular barcoding, using unique molecular identifiers to normalize TCRbeta repertoire quantification. TCRdb trimmed public reads at Q25 via fastp, called clones via MiXCR and kept in-frame beta chains. Entries are consolidated by CDR3 protein sequence, retaining the most common genes and DNA. Across this sample there are 330,000 or so distinct CDR3 sequences, with around a tenth seen only once. Over 6% of the sample is taken by the ten largest.

The starting material was PBMCs, obtained before TCRalphabeta/CD19-depleted stem cell transplant. Receptors were obtained from a boy younger than two with acute myeloid leukemia, due to receive a stem cell transplant.

This clonotype was counted at least ten times. The V gene is TRBV7-9, the J gene TRBJ2-1, with a tentative D call TRBD2 (6 bases). Deletions cut 5 bases from V and 5 bases from J, with 16 bases between. Germline CDR1 SEHNR, CDR2 FQNEAQ (reference sequence). The CDR3 sequence is 15 residues long. In nucleotides, the CDR3 is TGTGCCAGCAGCCGAGCGGCGGGGTCCAACAATGAGCAGTTCTTC. Its translation is CASSRAAGSNNEQFF.

This clonotype was seen many times. The chain uses TRBV12-3 or TRBV12-4 and TRBJ2-2, with a possible D match to TRBD1 (6 bases). The CDR3 totals 13 residues. Trimming removed 2 bases at V and 10 bases at J, with 11 bases between. The CDR3: CASSLSDRSELFF. In DNA form, the CDR3 reads TGTGCCAGCAGTTTAAGCGACAGGTCGGAGCTGTTTTTT.

This clonotype was observed a handful of times. The chain combines TRBV27 with TRBJ2-7; D ambiguous. V was trimmed by 10 bases and J by 0 bases, leaving 7 bases between them. Looked up from germline, CDR1 is MNHEY and CDR2 is SMNVEV (reference sequence). This CDR3 comprises 11 residues. CDR3 residues: CAIKTSYEQYF. CDR3 bases: TGTGCCATCAAAACCTCCTACGAGCAGTACTTC.

This chain uses TRBV20-1 with TRBJ2-3, with D maybe TRBD2 (6 bases). CDR1 and CDR2 from the germline V gene are DFQATT and SNEGSKA (reference sequence). The CDR3 loop spans 14 amino acids. Trimming took 3 bases from V and 0 from J, leaving 10 bases between them. The CDR3 loop reads CSARAGTSTDTQYF. CDR3 bases: TGCAGTGCTAGGGCCGGGACTAGCACAGATACGCAGTATTTT.

This clonotype has at least ten counts. The CDR3 here is CAGPRASSYEQYF. CDR3 nucleotide sequence: TGTGCTGGCCCCAGGGCAAGCTCCTACGAGCAGTACTTC. The chain links TRBV12-5 to TRBJ2-7; D may be TRBD1 (5 bases). There are 13 residues in the CDR3. CDR1 and CDR2 from the germline V gene are LGHNT and FRNRAP. The V end lost 11 bases, the J end lost 0 bases, and 14 bases lay between the germline ends.

The chain employs TRBV7-6 and TRBJ1-1; TRBD1 might be the D (5 bases). This CDR3 is built from 14 residues. The germline gives CDR1 SGHVS, CDR2 FNYEAQ. Trimming took off 8 bases at V and 0 bases at J, with 13 bases between the two ends. This CDR3 is CASGPGRMNTEAFF. DNA for the CDR3: TGTGCCAGCGGCCCGGGACGGATGAACACTGAAGCTTTCTTT.

The chain combines TRBV6-5 with TRBJ1-5; D is ambiguous. Trimming removed 2 bases from V and 3 bases from J, with 8 bases in between. Per the germline V gene, CDR1 is MNHEY and CDR2 is SVGAGI. The CDR3 has 14 residues. This CDR3 reads CASSYRANNQPQHF. In DNA form, the CDR3 reads TGTGCCAGCAGTTACCGAGCCAACAATCAGCCCCAGCATTTT.

The chain combines TRBV14 with TRBJ1-2; D not resolved. This CDR3 is 17 amino acids long. Trimming removed 1 base from V and 0 bases from J, with 15 bases in between. CDR1 and CDR2 from the germline V gene are SGHDN and FVKESK. CDR3 DNA sequence: TGTGCCAGCAGCCAAGGAGCCGGTTCGTCACCTAACTATGGCTACACCTTC. Translation gives CASSQGAGSSPNYGYTF.

The V and J genes are TRBV5-1 and TRBJ2-6; no reliable D call. CDR3 length: 20 residues. CDR1 and CDR2 from the germline V gene are SGHRS and YFSETQ. Trimming left V 4 bases short and J 0 bases short, with 23 bases between. The DNA for the CDR3 is TGCGCCAGCAGCGTGCTGACGACTCTAGGCCGCGTCTCTGGGGCCAACGTCCTGACTTTC. Translation: CASSVLTTLGRVSGANVLTF.

To note about this clonotype: A read error is possible here, since a much larger clone lies one base away. V gene TRBV20-1 combines with J gene TRBJ2-3, with 7 bases identical to TRBD2. CDR1 DFQATT and CDR2 SNEGSKA come from the germline V gene (reference sequence). V lost 3 bases, J lost 5 bases, and 8 bases stayed unmatched. The CDR3 loop spans 14 amino acids. CDR3 in DNA: TGCAGTGCTAGCGGCCTAGCGGACATAGATACGCAGTATTTT. This codes for CSASGLADIDTQYF.

This clonotype came up many times. The V and J genes are TRBV10-3 and TRBJ2-7, with D uncertain. V was shortened by 6 bases and J by 2 bases, with 14 bases between the two germline ends. Germline CDR1 is ENHRY and CDR2 is SYGVKD. The CDR3 is 14 amino acids. CDR3 loop: CAIRLTDLTYEQYF. In DNA form, the CDR3 reads TGTGCCATCAGACTCACGGACCTAACCTACGAGCAGTACTTC.

In this sample, this clonotype turned up many times. The V call is TRBV28, the J call TRBJ2-3; the D gene is possibly TRBD2 (6 bases). The CDR3 has 17 amino acids. With 4 bases removed from V and 4 bases from J, the gap between germline ends came to 21 bases. Germline CDR1 and CDR2: MDHEN and SYDVKM. DNA for the CDR3: TGTGCCAGCAGTTCTGTGGACTATCACCCTAGGGCAGATACGCAGTATTTT. It encodes CASSSVDYHPRADTQYF. Filled out from reference TRBV28 and TRBJ2-3, the complete variable domain reads DVKVTQSSRYLVKRTGEKVFLECVQDMDHENMFWYRQDPGLGLRLIYFSYDVKMKEKGDIPEGYSVSREKKERFSLILESASTNQTSMYLCASSSVDYHPRADTQYFGPGTRLTVL.

In its sample, this clonotype was seen many times. The V gene is TRBV29-1, the J gene TRBJ2-1, with 10 positions matching TRBD2. Germline V gene sequence: CDR1 SQVTM, CDR2 ANQGSEA. The V segment lost 0 bases and the J segment 3 bases; nucleotides outside the gene matches: 8. This CDR3 contains 17 residues. Written as DNA, the CDR3 is TGCAGCGTTGAAGATGGGGGACTAGCGTGGAACTACAATGAGCAGTTCTTC. This sequence encodes CSVEDGGLAWNYNEQFF.

This clonotype was counted at least ten times. The V call is TRBV6-5, the J call TRBJ1-2; perhaps TRBD1 as D (5 bases). The CDR3 is 14 amino acids. V lost 5 bases and J 3 bases, leaving 13 bases between the germline ends. Germline V CDR1 and CDR2: MNHEY, SVGAGI. The CDR3 bases are TGTGCCAGCAGTCTCCAGGGAAGAGACTATGGCTACACCTTC. Protein product: CASSLQGRDYGYTF.

This clonotype has a count of ten or more. The rearrangement joins TRBV7-2 to TRBJ2-1; 11 bases agree with TRBD1. V was pared by 2 bases and J by 2 bases, with 8 bases of the junction left unmatched. The CDR3 is 18 amino acids. Per germline, CDR1 SGHTA and CDR2 FQGNSA. The DNA of the CDR3 is TGTGCCAGCAGCTTATTTCCTCCGGGACAGGGGGCCTACAATGAGCAGTTCTTC. It specifies CASSLFPPGQGAYNEQFF.

This clonotype was seen many times. This sequence joins TRBV29-1 and TRBJ1-1; D not certain. The CDR3 runs 15 residues. V was pared by 6 bases and J by 3 bases, with 20 bases between. The germline V gene has CDR1 SQVTM and CDR2 ANQGSEA. The CDR3 loop reads CSVVRHRAGDTEAFF. CDR3 DNA: TGCAGCGTGGTACGACACCGGGCGGGTGACACTGAAGCTTTCTTT.

This clonotype was seen many times. V is TRBV7-2 and J is TRBJ2-5; D is undetermined. Trimming took off 9 bases at V and 5 bases at J, with 22 bases between the two ends. The CDR3 runs 15 residues. Looked up from germline, CDR1 is SGHTA and CDR2 is FQGNSA. Here the CDR3 reads CASAERTVRRETQYF. The CDR3 DNA sequence: TGTGCCAGTGCTGAGCGAACAGTAAGGCGGGAGACCCAGTACTTC.

This clonotype was observed many times. The chain couples TRBV9 to TRBJ2-7, with 8 bases matching TRBD2. The CDR3 spans 15 residues. With 4 bases clipped from V and 4 bases from J, the junction kept 10 bases outside the gene matches. From germline, CDR1 is SGDLS and CDR2 YYNGEE. This CDR3 is CASSPDGGAIYEQYF. DNA of the CDR3: TGTGCCAGCAGCCCTGACGGGGGGGCGATATACGAGCAGTACTTC.

This clonotype was seen repeatedly, ten times or more. This chain joins TRBV2 and TRBJ2-1; tentatively, D is TRBD2 (5 bases). V lost 2 bases and J 6 bases, leaving 14 bases between the germline ends. Germline CDR1 SNHLY, CDR2 FYNNEI. The CDR3 runs 15 residues. The CDR3 DNA is TGTGCCAGCAGTGAAACGGGGAGATTGGCCAATGAGCAGTTCTTC. Translated, it gives CASSETGRLANEQFF. Based on the CDR3 plus reference TRBV2 and TRBJ2-1, the full variable domain is EPEVTQTPSHQVTQMGQEVILRCVPISNHLYFYWYRQILGQKVEFLVSFYNNEISEKSEIFDDQFSVERPDGSNFTLKIRSTKLEDSAMYFCASSETGRLANEQFFGPGTRLTVL.

The V and J genes are TRBV7-9 and TRBJ2-7, with 9 bases aligning to TRBD1. With V trimmed by 6 bases and J by 6 bases, 12 bases remained unmatched. Per the germline V gene, CDR1 is SEHNR and CDR2 is FQNEAQ (reference sequence). The CDR3 is made up of 15 amino acids. The CDR3 spells CASSQLPGQGSEQYF. The CDR3 DNA is TGTGCCAGCAGTCAACTACCGGGACAGGGTAGCGAGCAGTACTTC.

The chain couples TRBV6-1 to TRBJ1-2; 9 nucleotides align to TRBD1. The CDR3 has 16 amino acids. CDR1 and CDR2 (germline): MNHNS, SASEGT. Unmatched junction bases numbered 6, after V lost 3 bases and J lost 1 base. The CDR3 region is CASSEPGQGYNYGYTF. CDR3 nucleotide sequence: TGTGCCAGCAGTGAGCCGGGACAGGGTTATAACTATGGCTACACCTTC.

This clonotype was seen many times. This sequence joins TRBV12-3 or TRBV12-4 and TRBJ1-4; D not resolved. The V and J ends lost 2 bases and 5 bases respectively, with 9 bases between them. The CDR3 loop spans 14 amino acids. The CDR3 DNA follows: TGTGCCAGCAGTTTACGGGTGGGAAATGAAAAACTGTTTTTT. Its translation is CASSLRVGNEKLFF.

This clonotype has just a few counts. This chain uses TRBV28 with TRBJ1-4, with 8 nucleotides matching TRBD1. Losses at the gene ends were 5 bases for V and 7 bases for J; bases not matched to a gene: 6. CDR3 length equals 14 residues. Per germline, CDR1 MDHEN and CDR2 SYDVKM. The CDR3 DNA is TGTGCCAGCAGTCAATTCAGGGGGCGTGAAAAACTGTTTTTT. Its protein is CASSQFRGREKLFF.

This clonotype was detected many times. The chain links TRBV11-3 to TRBJ2-7; D is undetermined. The CDR3 covers 15 residues. The germline CDR1 and CDR2 sequences are SGHNT and YENEEA. V lost 1 base and J lost 0, with 10 bases in between. CDR3 coding DNA: TGTGCCAGCAGCTTAGGGGGTGGGAACTCCTACGAGCAGTACTTC. Protein product: CASSLGGGNSYEQYF.

This clonotype was detected only a few times. Germline is not matched at one junction end, which may reflect a read error. CDR3 amino acids: CASSLGGGTEVFF. The CDR3 DNA reads TGCGCCAGCAGCTTGGGGGGGGGGACTGAAGTTTTCTTT. The rearrangement joins TRBV5-1 to TRBJ1-1, with D maybe TRBD1 (5 bases). Per germline, CDR1 SGHRS and CDR2 YFSETQ. The CDR3 extends over 13 amino acids. The full variable domain, completed using reference TRBV5-1 and TRBJ1-1, is KAGVTQTPRYLIKTRGQQVTLSCSPISGHRSVSWYQQTPGQGLQFLFEYFSETQRNKGNFPGRFSGRQFSNSRSEMNVSTLELGDSALYLCASSLGGGTEVFFGQGTRLTVV.

This clonotype was detected ten times or more. The chain joins TRBV28 to TRBJ1-5; D not resolved. The V gene's germline CDR1 is MDHEN and CDR2 SYDVKM. The ends were cut back, 2 bases at V and 10 bases at J, with 12 bases in the middle. CDR3 size: 13 residues. The CDR3 sequence is CASSLEASRPQHF. The DNA of the CDR3 is TGTGCCAGCAGTTTAGAGGCGTCTCGACCCCAGCATTTT. Together with reference TRBV28 and TRBJ1-5, the CDR3 gives the full variable domain: DVKVTQSSRYLVKRTGEKVFLECVQDMDHENMFWYRQDPGLGLRLIYFSYDVKMKEKGDIPEGYSVSREKKERFSLILESASTNQTSMYLCASSLEASRPQHFGDGTRLSIL.